Listed here are 19 T cell receptor beta chains from one sample, sequenced in a study of CD8+ T cells in alopecia areata. Treatment indicated: oral pan-JAK inhibitor, 5-10 mg twice daily. RNA extraction was followed by reverse transcription into cDNA, which acted as the sequencing template. Clones were read by immunoSEQ multiplex PCR, and TCRdb kept only the in-frame ones, dropping some. Among over 150,000 clones listed, about 53% were seen once. This specimen was CD8+ T cells sorted from blood, taken at week 24, from a patient treated with tofacitinib. These receptors originate from a human donor with alopecia areata.

This chain uses TRBV30 with TRBJ1-2; D is possibly TRBD1 (6 bases). The V gene's germline CDR1 is GTSNPN and CDR2 SVGIG (reference sequence). With 4 bases removed from V and 2 bases from J, the gap between germline ends came to 8 bases. The CDR3 runs to 12 residues. CDR3 nucleotide sequence: TGTGCCTGGAAGGGGGACAACTATGGCTACACCTTC. This gives the protein CAWKGDNYGYTF.

The gene calls are TRBV7-2 and TRBJ2-2, with D possibly called TRBD1 or TRBD2 (6 bases each). Trimming cost V 7 bases and J 2 bases, with 14 bases left between them. Germline V gene data show CDR1 as SGHTA and CDR2 as FQGNSA. The CDR3 is 15 residues long. The CDR3 here is CASIPTGANTGELFF. The CDR3 DNA is TGTGCCAGCATACCGACGGGGGCCAACACCGGGGAGCTGTTTTTT. Looking up the rest from reference TRBV7-2 and TRBJ2-2 gives the full variable domain: GAGVSQSPSNKVTEKGKDVELRCDPISGHTALYWYRQSLGQGLEFLIYFQGNSAPDKSGLPSDRFSAERTGGSVSTLTIQRTQQEDSAVYLCASIPTGANTGELFFGEGSRLTVL.

The rearrangement uses TRBV7-8 and TRBJ2-1; D may be TRBD2 (6 bases). Germline CDR1 and CDR2: SGHVS and FQNEAQ. V lost 5 bases, J lost 3 bases, and 14 bases lay in between. CDR3 length: 15 residues. CDR3 protein: CASSADGSNYNEQFF. In DNA form, the CDR3 reads TGTGCCAGCAGCGCGGACGGGAGTAACTACAATGAGCAGTTCTTC.

The chain couples TRBV30 to TRBJ1-1, with D uncertain. In germline, CDR1 is GTSNPN, CDR2 SVGIG (reference sequence). V lost 5 bases and J lost 3, with 13 bases in between. The CDR3 runs to 13 residues. This CDR3 is CAWGSLMDTEAFF. In DNA form, the CDR3 reads TGTGCCTGGGGCTCATTGATGGACACTGAAGCTTTCTTT. The entire variable domain, with the rest obtained from reference TRBV30 and TRBJ1-1, is as follows: SQTIHQWPATLVQPVGSPLSLECTVEGTSNPNLYWYRQAAGRGLQLLFYSVGIGQISSEVPQNLSASRPQDRQFILSSKKLLLSDSGFYLCAWGSLMDTEAFFGQGTRLTVV.

V and J are TRBV19 and TRBJ2-2; D might be TRBD2 (5 bases). This CDR3 has 17 amino acids. CDR1 is LNHDA, CDR2 SQIVND, per germline (reference sequence). V lost 3 bases and J 0 bases, leaving 14 bases between the germline ends. CDR3 sequence: CASSISRGIANTGELFF. CDR3 coding DNA: TGTGCCAGTAGTATTAGTCGGGGTATCGCGAACACCGGGGAGCTGTTTTTT.

This chain links TRBV28 with TRBJ1-4; tentative D call: TRBD1 (5 bases). The CDR3 has 14 residues. Between the trimmed V and J ends, which lost 6 bases and 4 bases, there was a span of 12 bases. Germline CDR1 is MDHEN and CDR2 is SYDVKM. CDR3 in amino acids: CASRQDRINEKLFF. The CDR3 DNA reads as TGTGCCAGCAGACAAGACAGAATTAATGAAAAACTGTTTTTT. Full variable domain (rest looked up from reference TRBV28 and TRBJ1-4): DVKVTQSSRYLVKRTGEKVFLECVQDMDHENMFWYRQDPGLGLRLIYFSYDVKMKEKGDIPEGYSVSREKKERFSLILESASTNQTSMYLCASRQDRINEKLFFGSGTQLSVL.

Only one count was recorded for this clone. Other DNA variants within this sample encode the same CDR3. J is TRBJ2-1 and V is TRBV5-6; D call uncertain. Trimming pared 0 bases from V and 10 bases from J, leaving 5 bases between. Germline loops: CDR1 SGHDT, CDR2 YYEEEE. CDR3 size: 11 residues. CDR3 protein: CASSLAGEQFF. DNA of the CDR3: TGTGCCAGCAGCTTGGCGGGCGAGCAGTTCTTC.

This rearrangement joins TRBV25-1 to TRBJ1-4; possibly TRBD1 for D (5 bases). This CDR3 is built from 14 residues. With 4 bases removed from V and 2 bases from J, the gap between germline ends came to 8 bases. Germline values: CDR1 MGHDK, CDR2 SYGVNS. The CDR3 DNA reads as TGTGCCAGCAGTGCGACAGCCACTAATGAAAAACTGTTTTTT. Translated, it gives CASSATATNEKLFF.

A few counts support this clone. Here the CDR3 reads CASSRDRGLYYGYTF. DNA for the CDR3: TGTGCCAGCAGTAGAGACAGGGGGCTCTACTATGGCTACACCTTC. The chain employs TRBV27 and TRBJ1-2; TRBD1 matches at 10 bases. The germline V gene has CDR1 MNHEY and CDR2 SMNVEV (reference sequence). This CDR3 spans 15 amino acids. Trimming removed 5 bases from V and 3 bases from J; junction bases left unmatched: 6.

Only a few counts were recorded for this clone. This chain connects TRBV13 to TRBJ2-7; 9 nucleotides agree with TRBD1. V shed 3 bases, J shed 3 bases, and the junction held 6 bases outside the gene matches. Germline CDR1 PRHDT, CDR2 FYEKMQ (reference sequence). The CDR3 totals 15 residues. The DNA for the CDR3 is TGTGCCAGCAGCTTCCTACGGACAGGGGTCTACGAGCAGTACTTC. Its protein product is CASSFLRTGVYEQYF.

V usage is TRBV29-1 and J usage is TRBJ1-1; a possible D gene is TRBD1 (5 bases). Germline values: CDR1 SQVTM, CDR2 ANQGSEA. V lost 4 bases, J lost 4 bases, and 7 bases lay in between. There are 11 residues in the CDR3. The CDR3 DNA reads TGCAGCGTTGGGACATTCACTGAAGCTTTCTTT. Translated: CSVGTFTEAFF.

The chain carries TRBV30 and TRBJ2-2; D call uncertain. In germline, CDR1 is GTSNPN, CDR2 SVGIG (reference sequence). The CDR3 contains 14 residues. The V end lost 6 bases, the J end lost 1 base, and 12 bases lay between the germline ends. In DNA, the CDR3 is TGTGCCTGTTCGCCACAAGGGAACACCGGGGAGCTGTTTTTT. Protein: CACSPQGNTGELFF.

This clone was counted only a few times. A much larger clone lies a single base off, so this may be a read error. Additional DNA sequences in this sample encode the identical CDR3. V is TRBV9 and J is TRBJ2-2; 14 nucleotides match TRBD2. The CDR3 is 19 residues long. Looked up from germline, CDR1 is SGDLS and CDR2 is YYNGEE. The CDR3 protein is CASSVGGLAGVKNTGELFF. The CDR3 DNA follows: TGCGCCAGCAGCGTAGGGGGACTAGCGGGGGTTAAAAACACCGGGGAGCTGTTTTTT. Complete variable domain (other parts from reference TRBV9 and TRBJ2-2): DSGVTQTPKHLITATGQRVTLRCSPRSGDLSVYWYQQSLDQGLQFLIQYYNGEERAKGNILERFSAQQFPDLHSELNLSSLELGDSALYFCASSVGGLAGVKNTGELFFGEGSRLTVL.

Only a few counts were recorded for this clone. Different DNA sequences within this sample yield the same CDR3. The genes are TRBV4-3 and TRBJ2-3, with 10 positions matching TRBD2. The CDR3 extends over 15 amino acids. The ends lost 1 base at V and 3 bases at J; junction bases unmatched: 1. In germline, CDR1 is LGHNA, CDR2 YSLEER. The CDR3 spells CASSQASGGTDTQYF. The CDR3 coding sequence is TGCGCCAGCAGCCAAGCTAGCGGGGGTACAGATACGCAGTATTTT.

V is TRBV12-5 and J is TRBJ2-7, with 7 nucleotides matching TRBD1. Germline V lookup: CDR1 LGHNT, CDR2 FRNRAP. The CDR3 covers 14 residues. V was clipped by 8 bases and J by 1 base; unmatched bases: 8. The CDR3 region has the DNA TGTGCTAGTTTGGGGCCGGGACAGTCCTACGAGCAGTACTTC. Translated, it gives CASLGPGQSYEQYF.

This clone was counted once. The chain uses TRBV6-5 and TRBJ1-1; D possibly corresponds to TRBD1 (6 bases). V lost 0 bases to trimming and J lost 4 bases, with 6 bases between them. This CDR3 spans 13 amino acids. Per the germline V gene, CDR1 is MNHEY and CDR2 is SVGAGI. In nucleotides, the CDR3 is TGTGCCAGCAGTTACTCCAGGGGCACTGAAGCTTTCTTT. Its protein is CASSYSRGTEAFF.

The chain has TRBV7-9 and TRBJ2-5; D could derive from TRBD1 or TRBD2 (5 bases each). Trimming took off 6 bases at V and 1 base at J, with 21 bases between the two ends. The CDR3 loop spans 17 amino acids. CDR1 and CDR2 (germline): SEHNR, FQNEAQ (reference sequence). CDR3 loop: CASSPPGTQSFQETQYF. The CDR3 DNA sequence: TGTGCCAGCAGTCCACCCGGGACCCAGAGTTTCCAAGAGACCCAGTACTTC. Variable domain in full (rest from reference TRBV7-9 and TRBJ2-5): DTGVSQNPRHKITKRGQNVTFRCDPISEHNRLYWYRQTLGQGPEFLTYFQNEAQLEKSRLLSDRFSAERPKGSFSTLEIQRTEQGDSAMYLCASSPPGTQSFQETQYFGPGTRLLVL.

This chain uses TRBV5-6 with TRBJ1-4; D is possibly TRBD1 (5 bases). CDR1 is SGHDT, CDR2 YYEEEE, per germline. The V and J ends lost 4 bases and 8 bases respectively, with 18 bases between them. This CDR3 is built from 15 residues. The CDR3 coding sequence is TGTGCCAGCAGCCCTGGCGGCAGGGAAGGGGAAAAACTGTTTTTT. It is translated as CASSPGGREGEKLFF. The whole variable domain, filled in from reference TRBV5-6 and TRBJ1-4, reads DAGVTQSPTHLIKTRGQQVTLRCSPKSGHDTVSWYQQALGQGPQFIFQYYEEEERQRGNFPDRFSGHQFPNYSSELNVNALLLGDSALYLCASSPGGREGEKLFFGSGTQLSVL.

This rearrangement joins TRBV4-1 to TRBJ2-7, with 7 bases identical to TRBD1. V lost 2 bases, J lost 5 bases, and 9 bases stayed unmatched. This CDR3 has 15 residues. CDR1 is MGHRA, CDR2 YSYEKL, per germline. CDR3 nucleotide sequence: TGCGCCAGCAGCCAAACACAGGGGACAGTTGACGAGCAGTACTTC. Protein sequence: CASSQTQGTVDEQYF.